The clone carrying this T cell receptor beta chain occurred many times. What it recognizes is unknown. As the sequencing template, cDNA was produced by extracting RNA and reverse transcribing it. TCRdb keeps only in-frame clones here, not all; method: immunoSEQ multiplex PCR. The sample yields under 350,000 clones, roughly 50% seen once. This specimen belongs to a study of CD8+ T cells in alopecia areata. Broader study findings: Greater clonality was observed in lesional scalp samples, especially alopecia totalis/universalis, versus normal scalp.

Indicated treatment: oral pan-JAK inhibitor, 5-10 mg twice daily. The V segment lost 6 bases and the J segment 9 bases; nucleotides outside the gene matches: 7. The CDR3 length is 13 residues. Germline CDR1 and CDR2: MDHEN and SYDVKM. The specimen was CD4+ T cells sorted from blood, collected at week 24, from a patient treated with tofacitinib. The chain combines TRBV28 with TRBJ2-1, with 8 bases lining up with TRBD1. The receptor's source is a human donor with alopecia areata. The CDR3 sequence: CASRTGELTEQFF. DNA for the CDR3: TGTGCCAGCAGGACAGGGGAACTGACTGAGCAGTTCTTC.